A single sample is the source of the 18 T cell receptor beta chains below, sequenced in a study of T cell responses to AZD1222 COVID-19 vaccine. The protocol was immunoSEQ multiplex PCR, while the TCRdb copy is restricted to in-frame clones and leaves out a portion. This sample has under 85,000 clones; about 88% occur once, and the top ten carry roughly 10%. Material: peripheral blood, obtained on day 0 of AZD1222 vaccination. The receptors derive from an adult in good health.

V gene TRBV6-1 combines with J gene TRBJ2-7; 9 positions match TRBD2. In germline, CDR1 is MNHNS, CDR2 SASEGT. The CDR3 covers 15 residues. With V trimmed by 0 bases and J by 5 bases, 5 bases remained unmatched. CDR3 protein: CASSEAWLAGHEQYF. In nucleotides, the CDR3 is TGTGCCAGCAGTGAAGCGTGGCTAGCGGGACACGAGCAGTACTTC.

This chain links TRBV5-5 with TRBJ2-3; 9 bases agree with TRBD1. The V gene end was trimmed by 1 base and the J gene end by 2 bases; junction bases not matched to a gene: 11. The CDR3 totals 18 residues. Germline V gene sequence: CDR1 SGHKS, CDR2 YYEKEE (reference sequence). CDR3 sequence reads: CASSLYAGTGLITDTQYF. In DNA, the CDR3 is TGTGCCAGCAGCTTGTACGCAGGGACAGGGCTTATCACAGATACGCAGTATTTT.

This chain links TRBV6-1 with TRBJ1-4, with D possibly matching TRBD1 (5 bases). The CDR3 runs 15 residues. Germline CDR1 and CDR2: MNHNS and SASEGT. The V end was cut by 2 bases, the J end by 7 bases, with 14 bases between. This CDR3 reads CASSEQAAQGEKLFF. CDR3 in DNA: TGTGCCAGCAGTGAACAGGCAGCGCAGGGTGAAAAACTGTTTTTT.

The rearrangement uses TRBV30 and TRBJ1-1, with a possible D match to TRBD1 (5 bases). The germline V gene encodes CDR1 GTSNPN and CDR2 SVGIG (reference sequence). The CDR3 is 14 amino acids. V dropped 3 bases and J dropped 1 base, with 12 bases sitting between them. This chain's CDR3 is CAWRVETENTEAFF. As DNA, the CDR3 is TGTGCCTGGAGAGTGGAGACAGAGAACACTGAAGCTTTCTTT.

The chain recombines TRBV10-2 with TRBJ2-2, with D unresolved. There are 13 residues in the CDR3. V lost 6 bases to trimming and J lost 6 bases, with 11 bases between them. Germline V gives CDR1 WSHSY, CDR2 SAAADI. CDR3 region: CASSATDPGELFF. The CDR3 nucleotides read TGCGCCAGCAGCGCCACTGACCCCGGGGAGCTGTTTTTT.

The chain combines TRBV27 with TRBJ2-3, with 7 bases fitting TRBD1. The length of the CDR3 is 16 residues. V shed 6 bases, J shed 3 bases, and the junction held 12 bases outside the gene matches. Germline V lookup: CDR1 MNHEY, CDR2 SMNVEV (reference sequence). The DNA of the CDR3 is TGTGCCAGCAGCCGAATACCGGGACAGAGAACAGATACGCAGTATTTT. Translating gives CASSRIPGQRTDTQYF.

The CDR3 here is CAAVYRNTIYF. CDR3 nucleotides: TGTGCCGCGGTCTACCGAAACACCATATATTTT. The chain uses TRBV28 and TRBJ1-3; no reliable D call. Germline-derived CDR1 and CDR2 are MDHEN and SYDVKM. This CDR3 has 11 residues. V lost 11 bases to trimming and J lost 5 bases, with 10 bases between them.

The V gene is TRBV29-1, the J gene TRBJ1-2, with a tentative D call TRBD1 (5 bases). Looked up from germline, CDR1 is SQVTM and CDR2 is ANQGSEA. This CDR3 spans 15 amino acids. V lost 5 bases to trimming and J lost 3 bases, with 19 bases between them. This CDR3 is CSVYVIGAGDYGYTF. In nucleotides, the CDR3 is TGCAGCGTTTACGTTATCGGGGCAGGCGACTATGGCTACACCTTC.

The J gene is TRBJ2-5, the V gene TRBV7-3, with 12 positions matching TRBD2. Trimming cost V 5 bases and J 5 bases; bases outside gene matches: 6. Germline assignment: CDR1 SGHTA and CDR2 FQGTGA. The CDR3 length is 15 residues. This CDR3 reads CASSPTSGRGETQYF. CDR3 nucleotide sequence: TGTGCCAGCAGCCCGACTAGCGGGAGAGGGGAGACCCAGTACTTC. The full variable domain, rest sourced from reference TRBV7-3 and TRBJ2-5, is GAGVSQTPSNKVTEKGKYVELRCDPISGHTALYWYRQSLGQGPEFLIYFQGTGAADDSGLPNDRFFAVRPEGSVSTLKIQRTERGDSAVYLCASSPTSGRGETQYFGPGTRLLVL.

The rearrangement uses TRBV20-1 and TRBJ1-2; D unresolved. Germline V gene sequence: CDR1 DFQATT, CDR2 SNEGSKA (reference sequence). The CDR3 is made up of 13 amino acids. V shed 3 bases and J shed 0 bases, with 8 bases lying between them. CDR3 bases: TGCAGTGCTAGTAGGCAGTCTAACTATGGCTACACCTTC. Translation: CSASRQSNYGYTF.

V is TRBV7-6 and J is TRBJ2-3, with 7 bases identical to TRBD1. Germline V gene lookup returns CDR1 SGHVS and CDR2 FNYEAQ. The CDR3 totals 17 residues. The trim removed 2 bases at V and 4 bases at J, leaving 12 bases unmatched. The chain's CDR3 is CASSLNVGTGVADTQYF. CDR3 DNA sequence: TGTGCCAGCAGCTTAAACGTCGGTACAGGGGTCGCAGATACGCAGTATTTT.

The chain is built from TRBV7-2 and TRBJ1-2; no definite D call. CDR3 size: 14 residues. V dropped 1 base and J dropped 5 bases, with 11 bases sitting between them. Germline CDR1 reads SGHTA; CDR2 reads FQGNSA. The CDR3 region has the DNA TGTGCCAGCAGCTTAGTCCTGGGAAGATATGGCTACACCTTC. This translates into CASSLVLGRYGYTF.

This clone appeared once. The gene calls are TRBV25-1 and TRBJ1-1; D gene ambiguous. The CDR3 totals 12 residues. Germline assignment: CDR1 MGHDK and CDR2 SYGVNS. Trimming cost V 1 base and J 4 bases, with 4 bases left between them. CDR3 nucleotide sequence: TGTGCCAGCAGTGAATCATCCACTGAAGCTTTCTTT. Translation gives CASSESSTEAFF.

The genes are TRBV7-9 and TRBJ2-1; TRBD2 matches at 9 bases. The CDR3 has 15 residues. Looked up from germline, CDR1 is SEHNR and CDR2 is FQNEAQ (reference sequence). Trimming at V came to 5 bases and at J to 7 bases, leaving 9 bases not matched to a gene. CDR3 in amino acids: CASSPDAGGRNEQFF. CDR3 bases: TGTGCCAGCAGCCCAGATGCGGGAGGGCGGAATGAGCAGTTCTTC.

The chain joins TRBV9 to TRBJ2-3, with D possibly matching TRBD2 (6 bases). The CDR3 extends over 14 amino acids. Trimming shortened V by 4 bases and J by 6 bases, and 15 bases separated the two germline ends. CDR1 is SGDLS and CDR2 is YYNGEE in the germline V gene. This CDR3 reads CASSPRDSSDTQYF. The CDR3 DNA reads TGTGCCAGCAGCCCAAGGGACTCTTCTGATACGCAGTATTTT.

The rearrangement links TRBV18 to TRBJ2-1; TRBD2 matches 10 bases. The V segment lost 4 bases and the J segment 5 bases; nucleotides outside the gene matches: 11. The germline CDR1 and CDR2 sequences are KGHSH and LQKENI. The CDR3 length is 17 residues. The CDR3 loop reads CASSRPAAGGPNNEQFF. The CDR3 DNA reads as TGTGCCAGCTCACGACCGGCAGCGGGAGGGCCGAACAATGAGCAGTTCTTC.

The V and J genes are TRBV19 and TRBJ1-2; D possibly corresponds to TRBD1 (5 bases). The CDR3 consists of 15 residues. Germline-derived CDR1 and CDR2 are LNHDA and SQIVND (reference sequence). The V gene lost 3 bases and the J gene lost 6 bases, with 17 bases spanning the gap. CDR3 nucleotides: TGTGCCAGTAGTATTTCTCGGGGCACATCGAATGGCTACACCTTC. Its translation is CASSISRGTSNGYTF. The variable domain in full, with the rest retrieved from reference TRBV19 and TRBJ1-2, is DGGITQSPKYLFRKEGQNVTLSCEQNLNHDAMYWYRQDPGQGLRLIYYSQIVNDFQKGDIAEGYSVSREKKESFPLTVTSAQKNPTAFYLCASSISRGTSNGYTFGSGTRLTVV.

The V call is TRBV21-1, the J call TRBJ2-3; no check of the table's D call, TRBD1, against the DNA was made. TRBV21-1 is shown as a pseudogene. The CDR3 has 15 residues. The DNA for the CDR3 is TGTGCCAGCCCTCAATACAGGGATCGGACAGATACGCAGTATTTT. Translated: CASPQYRDRTDTQYF.